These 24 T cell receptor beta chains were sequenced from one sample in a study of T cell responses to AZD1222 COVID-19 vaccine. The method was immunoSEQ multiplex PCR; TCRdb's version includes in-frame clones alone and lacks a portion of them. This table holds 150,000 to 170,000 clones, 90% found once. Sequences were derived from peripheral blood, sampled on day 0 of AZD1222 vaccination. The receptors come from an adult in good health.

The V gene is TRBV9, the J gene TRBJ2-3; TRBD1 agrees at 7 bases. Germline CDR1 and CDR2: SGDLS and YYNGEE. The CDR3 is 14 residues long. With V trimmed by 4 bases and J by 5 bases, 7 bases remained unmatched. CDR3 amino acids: CASSLLQGKDTQYF. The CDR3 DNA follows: TGTGCCAGCAGCTTATTACAGGGGAAAGATACGCAGTATTTT.

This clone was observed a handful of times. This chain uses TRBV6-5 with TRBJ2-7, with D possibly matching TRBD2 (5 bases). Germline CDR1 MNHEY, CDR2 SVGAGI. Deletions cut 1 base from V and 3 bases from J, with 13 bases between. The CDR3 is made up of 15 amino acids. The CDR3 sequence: CASSYFIGGGYEQYF. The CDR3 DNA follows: TGTGCCAGCAGTTACTTTATAGGAGGCGGCTACGAGCAGTACTTC.

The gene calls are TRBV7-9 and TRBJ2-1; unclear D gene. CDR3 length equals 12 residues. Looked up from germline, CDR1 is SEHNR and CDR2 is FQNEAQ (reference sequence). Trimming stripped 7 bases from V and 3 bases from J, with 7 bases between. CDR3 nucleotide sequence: TGTGCCAGCACAGGCGGCTACAATGAGCAGTTCTTC. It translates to CASTGGYNEQFF.

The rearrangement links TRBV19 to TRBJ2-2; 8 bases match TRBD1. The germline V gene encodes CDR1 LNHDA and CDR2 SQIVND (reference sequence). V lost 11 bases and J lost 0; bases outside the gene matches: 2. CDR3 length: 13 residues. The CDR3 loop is CAYRGTNTGELFF. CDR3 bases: TGTGCCTACAGGGGGACGAACACCGGGGAGCTGTTTTTT.

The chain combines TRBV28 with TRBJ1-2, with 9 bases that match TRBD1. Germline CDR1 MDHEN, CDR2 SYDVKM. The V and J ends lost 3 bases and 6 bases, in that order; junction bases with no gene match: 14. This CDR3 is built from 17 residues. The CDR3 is CASSFLLLGQGNNGYTF. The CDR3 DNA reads TGTGCCAGCAGTTTTCTCTTGTTGGGACAGGGTAATAATGGCTACACCTTC.

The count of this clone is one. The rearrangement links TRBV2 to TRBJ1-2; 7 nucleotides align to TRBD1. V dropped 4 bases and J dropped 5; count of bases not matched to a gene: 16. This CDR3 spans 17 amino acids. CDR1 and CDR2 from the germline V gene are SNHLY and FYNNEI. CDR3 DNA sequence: TGTGCCAGCAGTGCCTCCGGGACAGCCCGCGCTGGTTATGGCTACACCTTC. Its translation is CASSASGTARAGYGYTF. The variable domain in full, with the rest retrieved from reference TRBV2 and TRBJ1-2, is EPEVTQTPSHQVTQMGQEVILRCVPISNHLYFYWYRQILGQKVEFLVSFYNNEISEKSEIFDDQFSVERPDGSNFTLKIRSTKLEDSAMYFCASSASGTARAGYGYTFGSGTRLTVV.

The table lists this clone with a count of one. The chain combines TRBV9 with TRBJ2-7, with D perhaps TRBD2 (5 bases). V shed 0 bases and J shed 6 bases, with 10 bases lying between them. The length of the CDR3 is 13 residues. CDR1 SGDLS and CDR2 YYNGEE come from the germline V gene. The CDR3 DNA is TGTGCCAGCAGCGTAGCTACGGCGGGCGAGCAGTACTTC. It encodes CASSVATAGEQYF.

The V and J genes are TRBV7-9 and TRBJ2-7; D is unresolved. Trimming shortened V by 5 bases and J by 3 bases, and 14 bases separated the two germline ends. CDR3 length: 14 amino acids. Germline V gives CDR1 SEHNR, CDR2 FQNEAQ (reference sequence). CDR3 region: CASSLDQPVYEQYF. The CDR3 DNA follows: TGTGCCAGCAGCCTCGACCAGCCGGTCTACGAGCAGTACTTC.

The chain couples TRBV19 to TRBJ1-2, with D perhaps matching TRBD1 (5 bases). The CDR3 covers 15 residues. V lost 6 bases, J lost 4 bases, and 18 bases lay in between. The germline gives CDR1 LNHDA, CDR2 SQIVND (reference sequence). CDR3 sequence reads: CASSAGGGDSYGYTF. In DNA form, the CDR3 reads TGTGCCAGTAGCGCGGGTGGAGGGGATTCCTATGGCTACACCTTC.

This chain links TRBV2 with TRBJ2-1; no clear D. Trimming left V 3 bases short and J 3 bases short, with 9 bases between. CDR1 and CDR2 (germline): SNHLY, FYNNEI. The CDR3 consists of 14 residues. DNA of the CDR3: TGTGCCAGCAGTGATGTACGGTTCTACAATGAGCAGTTCTTC. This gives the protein CASSDVRFYNEQFF. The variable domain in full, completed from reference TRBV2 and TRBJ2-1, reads EPEVTQTPSHQVTQMGQEVILRCVPISNHLYFYWYRQILGQKVEFLVSFYNNEISEKSEIFDDQFSVERPDGSNFTLKIRSTKLEDSAMYFCASSDVRFYNEQFFGPGTRLTVL.

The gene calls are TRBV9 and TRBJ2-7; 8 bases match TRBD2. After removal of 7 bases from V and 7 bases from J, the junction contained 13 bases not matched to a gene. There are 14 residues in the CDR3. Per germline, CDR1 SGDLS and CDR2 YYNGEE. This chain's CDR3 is CASAKAGVLSEQYF. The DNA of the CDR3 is TGTGCCAGCGCTAAAGCGGGAGTCCTCTCGGAGCAGTACTTC. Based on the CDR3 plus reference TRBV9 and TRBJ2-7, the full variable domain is DSGVTQTPKHLITATGQRVTLRCSPRSGDLSVYWYQQSLDQGLQFLIQYYNGEERAKGNILERFSAQQFPDLHSELNLSSLELGDSALYFCASAKAGVLSEQYFGPGTRLTVT.

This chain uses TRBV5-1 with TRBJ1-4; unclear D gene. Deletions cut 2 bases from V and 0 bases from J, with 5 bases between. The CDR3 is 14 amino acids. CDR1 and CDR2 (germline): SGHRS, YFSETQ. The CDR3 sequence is CASSFSSTNEKLFF. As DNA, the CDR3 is TGCGCCAGCAGCTTTTCATCAACTAATGAAAAACTGTTTTTT.

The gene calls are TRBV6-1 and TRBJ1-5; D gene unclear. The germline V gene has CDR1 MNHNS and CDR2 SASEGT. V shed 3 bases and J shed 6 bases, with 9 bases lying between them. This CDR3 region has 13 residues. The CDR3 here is CASSEQNGQPQHF. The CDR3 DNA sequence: TGTGCCAGCAGTGAGCAGAACGGTCAGCCCCAGCATTTT.

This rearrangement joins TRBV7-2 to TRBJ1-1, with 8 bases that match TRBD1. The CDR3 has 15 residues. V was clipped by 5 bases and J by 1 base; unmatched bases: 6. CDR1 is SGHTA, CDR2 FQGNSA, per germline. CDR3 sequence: CASSPAGTGNTEAFF. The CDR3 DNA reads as TGTGCCAGCAGCCCGGCCGGGACAGGGAACACTGAAGCTTTCTTT.

CDR3 nucleotides: TGTGCCAGCAGCCCGGGGGGTCGACCCCTCCACTTT. Translating gives CASSPGGRPLHF. This chain uses TRBV5-8 with TRBJ1-6; D possibly corresponds to TRBD1 (5 bases). The germline V gene encodes CDR1 SGHTS and CDR2 YDEGEE. The CDR3 is 12 residues long. The V end was cut by 4 bases, the J end by 12 bases, with 11 bases between.

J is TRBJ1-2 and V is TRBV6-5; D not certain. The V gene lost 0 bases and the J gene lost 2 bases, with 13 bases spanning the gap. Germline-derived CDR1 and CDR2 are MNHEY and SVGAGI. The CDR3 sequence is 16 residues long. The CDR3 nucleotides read TGTGCCAGCAGTTACTCGAGGCGTTTCCCAAACTATGGCTACACCTTC. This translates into CASSYSRRFPNYGYTF.

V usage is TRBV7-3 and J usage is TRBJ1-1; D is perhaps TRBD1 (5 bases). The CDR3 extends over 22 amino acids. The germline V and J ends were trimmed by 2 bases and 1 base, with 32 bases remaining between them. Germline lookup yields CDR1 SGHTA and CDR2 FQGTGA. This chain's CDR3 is CASSLVWSPLVSRALPNTEAFF. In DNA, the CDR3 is TGTGCCAGCAGCTTAGTTTGGTCCCCCCTAGTCAGCAGGGCGCTCCCGAACACTGAAGCTTTCTTT.

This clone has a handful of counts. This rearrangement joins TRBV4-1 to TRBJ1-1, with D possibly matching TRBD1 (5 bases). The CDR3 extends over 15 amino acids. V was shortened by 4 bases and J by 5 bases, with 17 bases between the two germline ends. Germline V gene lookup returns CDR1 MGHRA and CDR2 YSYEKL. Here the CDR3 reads CASSPWAGSATEAFF. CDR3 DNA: TGCGCCAGCAGCCCATGGGCAGGGTCGGCAACTGAAGCTTTCTTT.

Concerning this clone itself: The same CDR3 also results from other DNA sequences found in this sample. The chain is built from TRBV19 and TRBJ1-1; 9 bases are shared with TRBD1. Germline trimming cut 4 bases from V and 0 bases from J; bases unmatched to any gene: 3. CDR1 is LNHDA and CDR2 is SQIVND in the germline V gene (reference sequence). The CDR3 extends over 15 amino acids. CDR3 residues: CASSTRTGVNTEAFF. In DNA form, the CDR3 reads TGTGCCAGTAGTACAAGGACAGGGGTGAACACTGAAGCTTTCTTT.

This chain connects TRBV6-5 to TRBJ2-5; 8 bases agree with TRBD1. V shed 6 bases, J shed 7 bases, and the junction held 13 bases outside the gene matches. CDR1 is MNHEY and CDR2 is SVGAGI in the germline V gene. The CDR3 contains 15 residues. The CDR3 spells CASSHRTGTPGTQYF. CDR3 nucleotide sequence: TGTGCCAGCAGCCATAGGACAGGGACACCAGGGACCCAGTACTTC.

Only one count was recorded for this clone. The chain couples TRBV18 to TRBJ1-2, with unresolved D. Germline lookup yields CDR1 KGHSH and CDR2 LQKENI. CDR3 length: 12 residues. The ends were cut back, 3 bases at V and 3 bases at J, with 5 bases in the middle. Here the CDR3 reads CASSPNDYGYTF. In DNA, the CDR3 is TGTGCCAGCTCACCGAATGACTATGGCTACACCTTC.

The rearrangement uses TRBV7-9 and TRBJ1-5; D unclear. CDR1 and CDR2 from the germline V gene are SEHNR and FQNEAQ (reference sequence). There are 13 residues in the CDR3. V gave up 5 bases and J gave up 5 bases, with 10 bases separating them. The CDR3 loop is CASSPSGDQPQHF. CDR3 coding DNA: TGTGCCAGCAGCCCCAGCGGGGATCAGCCCCAGCATTTT.

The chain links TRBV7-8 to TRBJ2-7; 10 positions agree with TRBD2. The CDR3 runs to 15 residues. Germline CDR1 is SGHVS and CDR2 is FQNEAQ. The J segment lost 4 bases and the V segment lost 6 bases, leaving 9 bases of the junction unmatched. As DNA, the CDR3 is TGTGCCAGCAGACAACTAGCGGGGAGTAATTACGAGCAGTACTTC. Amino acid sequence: CASRQLAGSNYEQYF.

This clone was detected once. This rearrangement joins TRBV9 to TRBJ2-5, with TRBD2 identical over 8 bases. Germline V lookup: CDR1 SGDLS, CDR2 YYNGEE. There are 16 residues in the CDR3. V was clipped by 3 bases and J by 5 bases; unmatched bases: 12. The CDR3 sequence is CASSATPGGRRETQYF. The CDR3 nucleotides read TGTGCCAGCAGCGCCACCCCGGGGGGGCGGAGGGAGACCCAGTACTTC.